This TCR beta chain was sequenced during a study of shared clonotypes between healthy human individuals. The CDR3 totals 14 residues. V was trimmed by 6 bases and J by 8 bases, leaving 16 bases between them. Looked up from germline, CDR1 is MNHNS and CDR2 is SASEGT. The input for sorted-subset replicate PCRs was 200 to 250 ng DNA, about 29,000 T cell genomes. Per the original data handling: ImmunoSEQ supplied junction-only sequences lacking quality scores, so filtering was different. TCRdb keeps only in-frame clones here, not all; method: immunoSEQ multiplex PCR. V and J calls plus clone size are reproduced from that table; the DNA served to infer D and trimming. The data show more than 850,000 clones, with around three quarters seen just once and about 0.52% held by the top ten.

The genes are TRBV6-1 and TRBJ1-4; D perhaps matches TRBD1 (6 bases). The sequence came from a man younger than 35 in good health. Some clones in this sample may be carry-over from other donors' samples. The specimen sequenced was memory CD4+ T cells from PBMCs. Subset specified: CD45RA-negative fraction. The CDR3 DNA reads TGTGCCAGCAGCTCGGGGGGCGCGGCAGAAAAACTGTTTTTT. Translation: CASSSGGAAEKLFF.